This T cell receptor beta chain appears in the sequencing data of a study of early T cells in non-severe SARS-CoV-2 infection. On the study more broadly: Alpha and beta chains were unpaired, from unsorted whole-blood bulk RNA.

Study outcomes and limitations: Private and CD4 specificities were missed by VDJdb matching, which favored anti-spike CD8 responses.

Germline loops: CDR1 LGHNA, CDR2 YSLEER. There are 15 residues in the CDR3. Losses at the gene ends were 1 base for V and 4 bases for J; bases not matched to a gene: 4. TCRdb recomputed calls from the 5' RACE reads with MiXCR, one row per CDR3 protein. This sample has tens of thousands of distinct CDR3 sequences, with about 12% found just once. This clonotype was observed many times. What it recognizes is unknown. This clonotype originated in an adult who was a healthcare worker with PCR-confirmed SARS-CoV-2 infection or an uninfected control (not recorded which). The V and J genes are TRBV4-3 and TRBJ2-1, with 7 bases fitting TRBD2. Sequences were derived from whole blood, sampled at baseline. The CDR3 spells CASSQVSGTYNEQFF. The CDR3 region has the DNA TGCGCCAGCAGCCAAGTAAGCGGGACTTACAATGAGCAGTTCTTC.